This TCR beta chain was retrieved from a study of blood T cell repertoires in COVID-19. For the study at large: From T cells, B-cell-depleted T cells, or PBMCs came the material, which was cDNA or gDNA.

Libraries were prepared by immunoSEQ multiplex PCR; TCRdb keeps only in-frame clonotypes and omits some of them. The table has fewer than 200,000 clones, 82% seen once; the top ten hold approximately 7.8%. Germline loops: CDR1 MNHEY, CDR2 SMNVEV (reference sequence). The V and J ends lost 6 bases and 7 bases, in that order; junction bases with no gene match: 6. The CDR3 covers 14 residues. A word on this clone: The sample contains more than one DNA sequence encoding this CDR3.

This clonotype was sampled from a woman aged 55-70 years with COVID-19, enrolled during active disease. This chain links TRBV27 with TRBJ1-2, with 12 nucleotides matching TRBD1. Sequencing was carried out using peripheral blood. The CDR3 spells CASSLGQGALGYTF. CDR3 nucleotides: TGTGCCAGCAGCTTGGGACAGGGGGCGCTTGGCTACACCTTC.